This T cell receptor (beta chain) was identified during a study of cytomegalovirus exposure and HLA in healthy donors. A remark on this clone: What it recognizes is unknown.

Researchers ran the PCR with 60 Vbeta and 13 Jbeta primers. Clones were sequenced by immunoSEQ multiplex PCR, and TCRdb holds only the in-frame ones, with some missing. The sample consists of around 99,000 clones, roughly 70% of them appearing once. Study observations and caveats: Reports credit the classifier with highly specific, highly sensitive diagnosis of cytomegalovirus status. CMV serostatus was the only recorded immune exposure for donors. Presence/absence analyses assumed roughly uniform sequencing depth across donors. There were approximately 150 TCR beta chains listed as cytomegalovirus-associated.

This TCR derives from a woman aged 70-85 years in good health and CMV-seropositive. Sequencing was done on a sample of PBMCs.

Here the CDR3 reads CASSTPRGGEQYF. CDR3 in DNA: TGTGCCAGTAGTACCCCGCGTGGTGGCGAGCAGTACTTC. The chain uses TRBV19 and TRBJ2-7; D is ambiguous. V was clipped by 4 bases and J by 6 bases, with 13 bases between them. CDR1 and CDR2 (germline): LNHDA, SQIVND (reference sequence). This CDR3 region has 13 residues.